Included here is one T cell receptor (beta chain) sequence, with context. This record belongs to a study of blood T cell repertoires in COVID-19. On the study more broadly: Material from acute and convalescent COVID-19 was sourced from the United States, Italy and Spain. Sample material is recorded as cDNA or gDNA derived from T cells, B-cell-depleted T cells, or PBMCs.

The CDR3 spans 13 residues. Germline V gene data show CDR1 as MDHEN and CDR2 as SYDVKM. V was clipped by 7 bases and J by 1 base, with 8 bases between them. The Seattle patients, enrolled during active infection, were followed longitudinally. As handled by the study authors: Estimation of nucleated cell counts was performed using reference gene primer amplification. Assay used: immunoSEQ multiplex PCR; TCRdb lists only in-frame clones, some missing. V, J and clone size were drawn from that table, and D and trimming were deduced from the DNA. The sample lists roughly 260,000 clones, about 88% occurring once.

This chain joins TRBV28 and TRBJ2-1; D might be TRBD2 (5 bases). Sequences were obtained from peripheral blood. The clonotype comes from a woman in her 30s with COVID-19, enrolled during active disease. The CDR3 DNA reads TGTGCCAGCAACGGGGATTCCTACAATGAGCAGTTCTTC. Amino acid sequence: CASNGDSYNEQFF. Using reference TRBV28 and TRBJ2-1 for the parts outside the CDR3, the full variable domain is DVKVTQSSRYLVKRTGEKVFLECVQDMDHENMFWYRQDPGLGLRLIYFSYDVKMKEKGDIPEGYSVSREKKERFSLILESASTNQTSMYLCASNGDSYNEQFFGPGTRLTVL.